This T cell receptor beta chain was sequenced in a study of human T cells and chemical hapten exposure. Study background: Patients, predominantly female, presented with alopecia areata, totalis or universalis.

Per the germline V gene, CDR1 is GTSNPN and CDR2 is SVGIG (reference sequence). The CDR3 totals 16 residues. Trimming took off 0 bases at V and 1 base at J, with 15 bases between the two ends. The table lists this clonotype with many counts. Time point: patch test 1, 2 weeks after DPC sensitization. Treatment defined: therapeutic diphenylcyclopropenone sensitization with weekly scalp DPC. In TCRdb, the RACE reads were re-called with MiXCR into one record per CDR3 protein. Found here are 90,000 to 120,000 distinct CDR3 sequences, roughly 9.6% of them singletons; the top ten hold around 3.5%. This sequence originates from a woman aged 40 to 49 with alopecia areata. Some clones in this sample may be carry-over from other donors' samples. J is TRBJ1-1 and V is TRBV30, with a possible D match to TRBD1 (6 bases). The specimen was whole blood, collected in connection with sensitization to the hapten diphenylcyclopropenone (DPC). The CDR3 spells CAWSVRGQGRNTEAFF. In DNA form, the CDR3 reads TGTGCCTGGAGTGTACGGGGGCAGGGGCGGAACACTGAAGCTTTCTTT.